The 5 T cell receptor beta chains given below trace back to one sample, sequenced in a study of blood T cell repertoires in COVID-19. Assay used: immunoSEQ multiplex PCR; TCRdb lists only in-frame clones, some missing. The profile shows about 210,000 clones, roughly 85% of them singletons. Sequencing input: peripheral blood. The receptor source for this set is a man between 45 and 60 years old with COVID-19, enrolled during active disease.

The V and J genes are TRBV28 and TRBJ1-6, with 7 bases aligning to TRBD1. With 8 bases clipped from V and 8 bases from J, the junction kept 9 bases outside the gene matches. The CDR3 loop spans 14 amino acids. Germline V gene lookup returns CDR1 MDHEN and CDR2 SYDVKM. The CDR3 DNA sequence: TGTGCCAGCGGCCCTACTGACAGGGATTCACCCCTCCACTTT. It specifies CASGPTDRDSPLHF.

The gene calls are TRBV19 and TRBJ1-1; maybe TRBD1 (5 bases). V was shortened by 3 bases and J by 0 bases, with 14 bases between the two germline ends. The CDR3 covers 16 residues. Germline V gene sequence: CDR1 LNHDA, CDR2 SQIVND (reference sequence). The CDR3 reads CASSMEGQVMNTEAFF. In nucleotides, the CDR3 is TGTGCCAGTAGTATGGAGGGGCAGGTCATGAACACTGAAGCTTTCTTT.

In its sample, this clone was seen a few times. The chain uses TRBV11-2 and TRBJ2-2, with D uncertain. CDR1 and CDR2 from the germline V gene are SGHAT and FQNNGV. V lost 3 bases and J lost 1, with 6 bases in between. The CDR3 runs 14 residues. The CDR3 is CASSLRMNTGELFF. The DNA for the CDR3 is TGTGCCAGCAGCTTGCGGATGAACACCGGGGAGCTGTTTTTT.

CDR3 bases: TGTGCCAGCAGCTCGGAGGCCGAGACCCAGTACTTC. Translation gives CASSSEAETQYF. J is TRBJ2-5 and V is TRBV7-9; a weak D match, TRBD2 (5 bases). V gave up 4 bases and J gave up 5 bases, with 8 bases separating them. The CDR3 runs 12 residues. Germline V gene sequence: CDR1 SEHNR, CDR2 FQNEAQ (reference sequence). Full variable domain (remainder filled in from reference TRBV7-9 and TRBJ2-5): DTGVSQNPRHKITKRGQNVTFRCDPISEHNRLYWYRQTLGQGPEFLTYFQNEAQLEKSRLLSDRFSAERPKGSFSTLEIQRTEQGDSAMYLCASSSEAETQYFGPGTRLLVL.

The chain carries TRBV28 and TRBJ1-5; 8 bases fit TRBD1. The V gene end was trimmed by 1 base and the J gene end by 0 bases; junction bases not matched to a gene: 11. CDR1 is MDHEN, CDR2 SYDVKM, per germline. The CDR3 runs 19 residues. Here the CDR3 DNA reads TGTGCCAGCAGTTTATCAGGGGGGACAGGAACGAGTAGCAATCAGCCCCAGCATTTT. Its protein is CASSLSGGTGTSSNQPQHF.